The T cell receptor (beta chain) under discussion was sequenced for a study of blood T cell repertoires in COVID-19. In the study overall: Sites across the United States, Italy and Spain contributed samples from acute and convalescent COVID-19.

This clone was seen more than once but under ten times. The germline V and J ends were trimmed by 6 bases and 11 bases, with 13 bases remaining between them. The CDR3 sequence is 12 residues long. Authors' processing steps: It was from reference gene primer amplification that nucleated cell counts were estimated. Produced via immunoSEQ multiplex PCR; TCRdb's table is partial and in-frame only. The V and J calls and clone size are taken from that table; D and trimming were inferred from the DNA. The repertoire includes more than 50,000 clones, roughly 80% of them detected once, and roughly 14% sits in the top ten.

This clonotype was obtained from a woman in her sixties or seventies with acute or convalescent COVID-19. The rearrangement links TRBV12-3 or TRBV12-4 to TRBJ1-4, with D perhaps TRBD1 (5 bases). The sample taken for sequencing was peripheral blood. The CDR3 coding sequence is TGTGCCAGCAGGCGGGACGAGAGGAAACTGTTTTTT. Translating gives CASRRDERKLFF.